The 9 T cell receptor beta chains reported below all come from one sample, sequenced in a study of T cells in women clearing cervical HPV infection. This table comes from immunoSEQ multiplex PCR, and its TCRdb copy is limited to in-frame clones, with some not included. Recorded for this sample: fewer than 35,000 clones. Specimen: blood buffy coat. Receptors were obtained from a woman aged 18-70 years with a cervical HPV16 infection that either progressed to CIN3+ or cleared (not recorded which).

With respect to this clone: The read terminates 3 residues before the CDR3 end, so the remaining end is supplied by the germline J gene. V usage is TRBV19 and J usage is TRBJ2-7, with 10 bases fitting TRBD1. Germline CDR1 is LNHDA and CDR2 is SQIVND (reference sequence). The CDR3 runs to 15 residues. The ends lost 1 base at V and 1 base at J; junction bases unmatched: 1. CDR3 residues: CASSIGQGASYEQYF. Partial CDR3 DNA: TGTGCCAGTAGTATAGGACAGGGGGCGTCCTACGAG.

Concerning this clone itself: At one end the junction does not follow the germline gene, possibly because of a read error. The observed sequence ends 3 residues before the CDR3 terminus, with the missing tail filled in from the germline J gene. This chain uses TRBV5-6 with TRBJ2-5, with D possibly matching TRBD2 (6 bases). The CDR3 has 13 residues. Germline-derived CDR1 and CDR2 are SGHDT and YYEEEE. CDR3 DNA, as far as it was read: TGTGCCAGCACCTTGGCGGGGAGCGGGACC. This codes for CASTLAGSGT. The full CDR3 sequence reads CASTLAGSGTQYF.

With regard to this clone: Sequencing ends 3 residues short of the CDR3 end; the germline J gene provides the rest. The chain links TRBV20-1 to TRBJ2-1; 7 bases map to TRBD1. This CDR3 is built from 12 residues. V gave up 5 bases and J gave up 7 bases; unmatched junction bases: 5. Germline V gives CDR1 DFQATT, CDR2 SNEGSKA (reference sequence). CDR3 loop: CSAGTEVNEQFF. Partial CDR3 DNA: TGCAGTGCTGGGACAGAGGTAAATGAG.

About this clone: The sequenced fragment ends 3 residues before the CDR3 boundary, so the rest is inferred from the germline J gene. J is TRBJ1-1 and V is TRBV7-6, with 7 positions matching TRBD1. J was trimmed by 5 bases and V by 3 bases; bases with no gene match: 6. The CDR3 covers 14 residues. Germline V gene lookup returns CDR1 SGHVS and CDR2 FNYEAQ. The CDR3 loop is CASSLAAGGTEAFF. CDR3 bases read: TGTGCCAGCAGCTTGGCCGCAGGGGGGACTGAA. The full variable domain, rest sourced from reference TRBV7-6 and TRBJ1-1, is GAGVSQSPRYKVTKRGQDVALRCDPISGHVSLYWYRQALGQGPEFLTYFNYEAQQDKSGLPNDRFSAERPEGSISTLTIQRTEQRDSAMYRCASSLAAGGTEAFFGQGTRLTVV.

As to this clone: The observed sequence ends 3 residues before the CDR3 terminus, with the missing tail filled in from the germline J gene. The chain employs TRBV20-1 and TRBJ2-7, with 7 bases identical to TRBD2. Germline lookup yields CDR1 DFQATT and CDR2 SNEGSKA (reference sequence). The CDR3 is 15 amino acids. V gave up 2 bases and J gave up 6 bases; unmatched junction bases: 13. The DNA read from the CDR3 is TGCAGTGCTAGATGGGGGGGTGGCCCTGCTGTCGAG. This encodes CSARWGGGPAVE. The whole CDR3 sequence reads CSARWGGGPAVEQYF.

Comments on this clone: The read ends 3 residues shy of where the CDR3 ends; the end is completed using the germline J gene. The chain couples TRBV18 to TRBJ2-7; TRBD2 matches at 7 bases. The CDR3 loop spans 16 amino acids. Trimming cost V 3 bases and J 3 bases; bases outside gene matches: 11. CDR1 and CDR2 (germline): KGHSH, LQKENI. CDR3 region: CASSPSNSGPIYEQYF. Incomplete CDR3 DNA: TGTGCCAGCTCACCCTCGAATAGCGGGCCAATCTACGAG.

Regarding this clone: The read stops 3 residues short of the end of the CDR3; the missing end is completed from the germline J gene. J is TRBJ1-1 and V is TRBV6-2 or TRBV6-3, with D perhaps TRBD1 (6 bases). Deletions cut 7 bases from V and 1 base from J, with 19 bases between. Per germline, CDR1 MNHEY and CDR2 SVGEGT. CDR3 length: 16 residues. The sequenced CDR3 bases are TGTGCCAGCATTCATCCCATCCCGGGACAGAACACTGAA. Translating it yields CASIHPIPGQNTE. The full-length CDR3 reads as CASIHPIPGQNTEAFF.

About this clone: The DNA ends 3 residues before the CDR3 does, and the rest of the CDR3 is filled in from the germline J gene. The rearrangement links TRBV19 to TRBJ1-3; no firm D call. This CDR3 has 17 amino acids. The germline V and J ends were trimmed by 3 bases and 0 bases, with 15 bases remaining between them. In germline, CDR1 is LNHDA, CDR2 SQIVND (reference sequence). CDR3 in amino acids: CASSIHYLGYSGNTIYF. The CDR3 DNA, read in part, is TGTGCCAGTAGTATCCACTACCTAGGATACTCTGGAAACACC. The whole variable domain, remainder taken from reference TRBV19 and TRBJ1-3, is DGGITQSPKYLFRKEGQNVTLSCEQNLNHDAMYWYRQDPGQGLRLIYYSQIVNDFQKGDIAEGYSVSREKKESFPLTVTSAQKNPTAFYLCASSIHYLGYSGNTIYFGEGSWLTVV.

Here the CDR3 reads CASSLAEGDTQYF. The sequenced part of the CDR3 DNA is TGTGCCAGCAGCTTAGCCGAGGGAGATACG. This rearrangement joins TRBV7-9 to TRBJ2-3, with a possible D match to TRBD2 (5 bases). The CDR3 extends 3 residues past the end of the read, so its final part is completed from the germline J gene. The CDR3 contains 13 residues. V shed 0 bases and J shed 5 bases, with 6 bases lying between them. The germline V gene encodes CDR1 SEHNR and CDR2 FQNEAQ (reference sequence).